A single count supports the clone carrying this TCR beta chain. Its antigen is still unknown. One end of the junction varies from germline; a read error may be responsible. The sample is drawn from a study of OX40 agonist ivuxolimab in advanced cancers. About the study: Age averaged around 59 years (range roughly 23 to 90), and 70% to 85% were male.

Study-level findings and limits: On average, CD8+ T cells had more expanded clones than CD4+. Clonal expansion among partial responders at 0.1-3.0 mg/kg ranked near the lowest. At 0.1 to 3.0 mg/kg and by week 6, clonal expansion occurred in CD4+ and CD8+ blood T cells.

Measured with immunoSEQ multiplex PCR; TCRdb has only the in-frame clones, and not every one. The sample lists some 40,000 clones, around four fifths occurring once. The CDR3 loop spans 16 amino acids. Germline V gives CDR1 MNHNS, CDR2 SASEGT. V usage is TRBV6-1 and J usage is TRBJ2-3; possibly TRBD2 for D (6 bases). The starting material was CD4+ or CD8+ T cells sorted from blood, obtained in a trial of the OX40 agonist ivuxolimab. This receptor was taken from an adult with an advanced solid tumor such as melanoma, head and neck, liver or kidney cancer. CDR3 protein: CASSEGAGRSTDTQYF. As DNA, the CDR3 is TGTGCCAGCAGCGAAGGAGCGGGTCGTAGCACAGATACGCAGTATTTT.